This T cell receptor (beta chain) was captured in a study of shared clonotypes between healthy human individuals. Generated by immunoSEQ multiplex PCR, the TCRdb table keeps only in-frame clones and is missing some. The sample contains some 2 million clones, 85% to 95% of which appear only once. This clone has a handful of counts. It was CD45RO-negative cells, positively selected for CCR7, that made up naive CD8 cells, with terminally differentiated effector memory CD45RA+ cells excluded. Sequenced sample: naive CD8+ T cells sorted from blood. The sequence was collected from a man younger than 30 in good health.

CDR3 sequence reads: CASSENRAPPQHF. The CDR3 region has the DNA TGTGCCAGCAGTGAAAACAGGGCCCCGCCCCAGCATTTT. The chain uses TRBV2 and TRBJ1-5, with D possibly matching TRBD1 (6 bases). Germline lookup yields CDR1 SNHLY and CDR2 FYNNEI. The CDR3 covers 13 residues. V was cut by 2 bases and J by 9 bases, with 11 bases left in between. Variable domain in full (rest from reference TRBV2 and TRBJ1-5): EPEVTQTPSHQVTQMGQEVILRCVPISNHLYFYWYRQILGQKVEFLVSFYNNEISEKSEIFDDQFSVERPDGSNFTLKIRSTKLEDSAMYFCASSENRAPPQHFGDGTRLSIL.